Below, 23 T cell receptor beta chains from the same sample are listed, as sequenced in a study of graft-versus-host responses after intestinal transplantation. The table came from immunoSEQ multiplex PCR; TCRdb's copy has only in-frame clones and leaves some out. The sample consists of 90,000 to 120,000 clones, roughly 87% of them appearing once. These receptors lack a known antigen. Here the sequenced sample was unstimulated CD4+ T cells sorted from spleen or lymph node cells, taken before intestinal transplant. These receptors were taken from a human donor who received an intestinal transplant.

This chain joins TRBV2 and TRBJ2-7, with D uncertain. Germline V gives CDR1 SNHLY, CDR2 FYNNEI. The CDR3 loop spans 13 amino acids. The ends were cut back, 7 bases at V and 9 bases at J, with 19 bases in the middle. The CDR3 reads CASKIRGEDGQYF. CDR3 nucleotide sequence: TGTGCCAGCAAAATTCGAGGAGAGGACGGGCAGTACTTC. Full variable domain (outside the CDR3, taken from reference TRBV2 and TRBJ2-7): EPEVTQTPSHQVTQMGQEVILRCVPISNHLYFYWYRQILGQKVEFLVSFYNNEISEKSEIFDDQFSVERPDGSNFTLKIRSTKLEDSAMYFCASKIRGEDGQYFGPGTRLTVT.

The chain recombines TRBV7-9 with TRBJ2-4; D may be TRBD1 (6 bases). V was shortened by 5 bases and J by 3 bases, with 11 bases between the two germline ends. CDR3 size: 14 residues. In germline, CDR1 is SEHNR, CDR2 FQNEAQ (reference sequence). CDR3 residues: CASSPRGGKNIQYF. CDR3 coding DNA: TGTGCCAGCAGCCCAAGAGGGGGCAAAAACATTCAGTACTTC.

The CDR3: CASSDGRSSYNEQFF. CDR3 DNA: TGTGCCAGCAGCGACGGGCGAAGCTCCTACAATGAGCAGTTCTTC. This chain links TRBV5-4 with TRBJ2-1; D gene unclear. Deletions cut 4 bases from V and 0 bases from J, with 11 bases between. Germline-derived CDR1 and CDR2 are SGHNT and YYREEE (reference sequence). The CDR3 runs 15 residues.

The sample holds a few counts of this clone. The V and J genes are TRBV18 and TRBJ1-6; D remains ambiguous. Germline loops: CDR1 KGHSH, CDR2 LQKENI. Trimming took off 6 bases at V and 5 bases at J, with 14 bases between the two ends. The CDR3 is 15 amino acids. The CDR3 loop reads CASSPFGGDNSPLHF. CDR3 coding DNA: TGTGCCAGCTCGCCGTTCGGTGGGGATAATTCACCCCTCCACTTT. Drawing the rest from reference TRBV18 and TRBJ1-6, the complete variable domain is NAGVMQNPRHLVRRRGQEARLRCSPMKGHSHVYWYRQLPEEGLKFMVYLQKENIIDESGMPKERFSAEFPKEGPSILRIQQVVRGDSAAYFCASSPFGGDNSPLHFGNGTRLTVT.

The rearrangement uses TRBV11-2 and TRBJ2-1, with 10 bases aligning to TRBD2. Germline V gene data show CDR1 as SGHAT and CDR2 as FQNNGV. The CDR3 spans 15 residues. Losses at the gene ends were 5 bases for V and 6 bases for J; bases not matched to a gene: 7. This CDR3 is CASSHGTSEPNEQFF. The CDR3 DNA reads TGTGCCAGCAGCCACGGGACTAGCGAGCCCAATGAGCAGTTCTTC.

As DNA, the CDR3 is TGTGCCAGCAGCTTAAACAGTGGCTGGAGCTACGAGCAGTACTTC. This encodes CASSLNSGWSYEQYF. J is TRBJ2-7 and V is TRBV7-3; D unclear. The CDR3 spans 15 residues. Germline V CDR1 and CDR2: SGHTA, FQGTGA. V was pared by 1 base and J by 3 bases, with 13 bases between. Complete variable domain (other parts from reference TRBV7-3 and TRBJ2-7): GAGVSQTPSNKVTEKGKYVELRCDPISGHTALYWYRQSLGQGPEFLIYFQGTGAADDSGLPNDRFFAVRPEGSVSTLKIQRTERGDSAVYLCASSLNSGWSYEQYFGPGTRLTVT.

V gene TRBV5-6 combines with J gene TRBJ1-3, with D possibly TRBD1 on 6 matching bases. The V end was cut by 0 bases, the J end by 2 bases, with 9 bases between. CDR1 and CDR2 (germline): SGHDT, YYEEEE. This CDR3 is 15 amino acids long. The CDR3 region has the DNA TGTGCCAGCAGCTTGGAATGGACAGCTGGAAACACCATATATTTT. It translates to CASSLEWTAGNTIYF.

The rearrangement links TRBV27 to TRBJ2-3, with TRBD2 matching 7 bases. This CDR3 is built from 14 residues. CDR1 is MNHEY and CDR2 is SMNVEV in the germline V gene (reference sequence). V lost 5 bases, J lost 3 bases, and 5 bases stayed unmatched. This CDR3 reads CASSGIGGTDTQYF. CDR3 coding DNA: TGTGCCAGCAGTGGAATCGGGGGGACAGATACGCAGTATTTT.

The rearrangement uses TRBV5-1 and TRBJ2-7, with 8 bases that match TRBD1. Trimming cost V 4 bases and J 2 bases; bases outside gene matches: 11. Per the germline V gene, CDR1 is SGHRS and CDR2 is YFSETQ. The CDR3 has 16 residues. The CDR3 DNA is TGCGCCAGCAGCCAGACCCCCGGGACAGGAGCCTACGAGCAGTACTTC. Encoded protein: CASSQTPGTGAYEQYF.

The chain links TRBV7-2 to TRBJ2-7; 7 positions match TRBD1. Losses at the gene ends were 1 base for V and 2 bases for J; bases not matched to a gene: 11. From germline, CDR1 is SGHTA and CDR2 FQGNSA. This CDR3 contains 17 residues. For the CDR3, the DNA is TGTGCCAGCAGCTTAGTTGCCGGCCTCAGGGGGACCTACGAGCAGTACTTC. Its translation is CASSLVAGLRGTYEQYF.

The rearrangement joins TRBV5-6 to TRBJ1-6; D gene unclear. V was shortened by 2 bases and J by 8 bases, with 14 bases between the two germline ends. CDR3 length: 15 amino acids. From germline, CDR1 is SGHDT and CDR2 YYEEEE. Here the CDR3 DNA reads TGTGCCAGCAGCTTAGGAGGGCTTAAGGATTCACCCCTCCACTTT. This encodes CASSLGGLKDSPLHF.

The chain combines TRBV7-9 with TRBJ2-1; 15 nucleotides match TRBD2. The CDR3 sequence is 15 residues long. The V gene's germline CDR1 is SEHNR and CDR2 FQNEAQ (reference sequence). V shed 1 base, J shed 9 bases, and the junction held 1 base outside the gene matches. The CDR3 loop is CASSLGTSGRGEQFF. The CDR3, as DNA: TGTGCCAGCAGCTTAGGGACTAGCGGGAGGGGTGAGCAGTTCTTC.

This chain links TRBV14 with TRBJ2-5; 11 nucleotides align to TRBD1. Trimming removed 6 bases from V and 4 bases from J; junction bases left unmatched: 7. In germline, CDR1 is SGHDN, CDR2 FVKESK. The CDR3 spans 15 residues. CDR3 DNA sequence: TGTGCCAGCAGGGAATCAGGGACAGGGGGAGAGACCCAGTACTTC. Translated, it gives CASRESGTGGETQYF.

The rearrangement uses TRBV10-3 and TRBJ2-1; TRBD2 is a possible D gene (5 bases). Germline V gene data show CDR1 as ENHRY and CDR2 as SYGVKD. V was trimmed by 3 bases and J by 4 bases, leaving 7 bases between them. The CDR3 runs to 13 residues. The CDR3 is CAISELGYNEQFF. The DNA of the CDR3 is TGTGCCATCAGTGAACTAGGGTACAATGAGCAGTTCTTC.

The chain has TRBV10-3 and TRBJ1-5; D unclear. The CDR3 is 12 residues long. Per germline, CDR1 ENHRY and CDR2 SYGVKD. The V end was cut by 4 bases, the J end by 6 bases, with 7 bases between. Here the CDR3 reads CAISVSGQPQHF. The CDR3 nucleotides read TGTGCCATCAGTGTATCAGGTCAGCCCCAGCATTTT.

The V gene is TRBV6-6, the J gene TRBJ2-3; 10 bases map to TRBD2. The trim removed 2 bases at V and 4 bases at J, leaving 6 bases unmatched. The germline CDR1 and CDR2 sequences are MNHNY and SVGAGI (reference sequence). CDR3 length: 16 residues. The CDR3 DNA reads as TGTGCCAGCAGTTACGGGTTAGCGGGGGGTTCAGATACGCAGTATTTT. Its translation is CASSYGLAGGSDTQYF.

The J gene is TRBJ1-2, the V gene TRBV28; D is perhaps TRBD1 (6 bases). Per the germline V gene, CDR1 is MDHEN and CDR2 is SYDVKM. Trimming cost V 2 bases and J 0 bases, with 10 bases left between them. There are 15 residues in the CDR3. The CDR3 DNA is TGTGCCAGCAGTTTAATCGGGGGCACTAACTATGGCTACACCTTC. Translating it yields CASSLIGGTNYGYTF.

The chain carries TRBV5-4 and TRBJ2-5; weak D call: TRBD2 (5 bases). CDR3 length: 13 residues. The V end was cut by 2 bases, the J end by 4 bases, with 9 bases between. Germline V gene sequence: CDR1 SGHNT, CDR2 YYREEE (reference sequence). CDR3 loop: CASSFTGVETQYF. CDR3 bases: TGTGCCAGCAGCTTTACCGGGGTAGAGACCCAGTACTTC.

The rearrangement uses TRBV5-1 and TRBJ2-5, with 10 nucleotides matching TRBD1. Germline-derived CDR1 and CDR2 are SGHRS and YFSETQ. The CDR3 spans 17 residues. With V trimmed by 1 base and J by 5 bases, 11 bases remained unmatched. CDR3 nucleotides: TGCGCCAGCAGCTTGAGTTTATGGGACAGGGGATCGGAGACCCAGTACTTC. Protein sequence: CASSLSLWDRGSETQYF.

This rearrangement joins TRBV7-6 to TRBJ2-7, with TRBD1 matching over 9 bases. V gave up 1 base and J gave up 2 bases; unmatched junction bases: 0. Per the germline V gene, CDR1 is SGHVS and CDR2 is FNYEAQ. The length of the CDR3 is 14 residues. CDR3 protein: CASSLGTGAYEQYF. The CDR3 DNA reads as TGTGCCAGCAGCTTAGGGACAGGGGCCTACGAGCAGTACTTC.

The chain carries TRBV9 and TRBJ2-1, with no clear D. Germline V gives CDR1 SGDLS, CDR2 YYNGEE. V lost 1 base, J lost 5 bases, and 7 bases lay in between. The CDR3 has 13 amino acids. CDR3 coding DNA: TGTGCCAGCAGCGTAAAACCTAACAATGAGCAGTTCTTC. Protein product: CASSVKPNNEQFF.

This chain links TRBV9 with TRBJ2-7; no definite D call. CDR1 is SGDLS, CDR2 YYNGEE, per germline. The V end lost 0 bases, the J end lost 7 bases, and 11 bases lay between the germline ends. This CDR3 has 13 amino acids. CDR3 nucleotide sequence: TGTGCCAGCAGCGTAGGGGCAGTTTATGAGCAGTACTTC. Amino acid sequence: CASSVGAVYEQYF. The full variable domain, rest sourced from reference TRBV9 and TRBJ2-7, is DSGVTQTPKHLITATGQRVTLRCSPRSGDLSVYWYQQSLDQGLQFLIQYYNGEERAKGNILERFSAQQFPDLHSELNLSSLELGDSALYFCASSVGAVYEQYFGPGTRLTVT.

The rearrangement joins TRBV18 to TRBJ2-3, with 14 bases fitting TRBD2. V was pared by 3 bases and J by 8 bases, with 7 bases of the junction left unmatched. The CDR3 totals 16 residues. Per the germline V gene, CDR1 is KGHSH and CDR2 is LQKENI. The chain's CDR3 is CASSPPGLAGEGTQYF. The CDR3 DNA follows: TGTGCCAGCTCACCCCCGGGACTAGCGGGAGAGGGTACGCAGTATTTT. The whole variable domain, filled in from reference TRBV18 and TRBJ2-3, reads NAGVMQNPRHLVRRRGQEARLRCSPMKGHSHVYWYRQLPEEGLKFMVYLQKENIIDESGMPKERFSAEFPKEGPSILRIQQVVRGDSAAYFCASSPPGLAGEGTQYFGPGTRLTVL.